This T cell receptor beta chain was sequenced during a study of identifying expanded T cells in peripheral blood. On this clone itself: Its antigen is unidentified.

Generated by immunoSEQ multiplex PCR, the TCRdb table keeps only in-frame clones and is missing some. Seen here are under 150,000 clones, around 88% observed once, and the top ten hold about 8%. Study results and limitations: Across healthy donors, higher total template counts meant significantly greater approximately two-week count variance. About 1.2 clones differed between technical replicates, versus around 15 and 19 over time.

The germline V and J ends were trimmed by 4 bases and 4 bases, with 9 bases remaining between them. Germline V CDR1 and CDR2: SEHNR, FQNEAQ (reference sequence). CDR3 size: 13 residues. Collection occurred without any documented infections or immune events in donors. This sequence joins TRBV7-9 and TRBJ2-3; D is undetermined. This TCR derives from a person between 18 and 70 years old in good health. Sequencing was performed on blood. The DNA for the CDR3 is TGTGCCAGCAGCTCGCAACTCGCAGATACGCAGTATTTT. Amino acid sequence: CASSSQLADTQYF.